This is a list of T cell receptor beta chains from one sample in a study of naive and memory T cell subsets. TCRdb re-analysed the UMI-ligation and nested PCR reads in MiXCR, keeping a single row per CDR3 protein. The sample contains over 30,000 distinct CDR3 sequences, approximately 18% of which appear only once. The sequenced sample was effector memory CD4+ T cells from blood. Receptors originate from a human donor in good health. CDR3s leave out the opening cysteine and the closing phenylalanine or tryptophan. The D gene is left open where the match is weak. Clone size is stated in some rows and not others, as once, few, many or a class when expanded.

clone size | D gene | J gene | V gene | CDR3 protein
medium-sized | - | TRBJ1-6 | TRBV7-2 | ASSPGLPSPLH
many | - | TRBJ1-4 | TRBV28 | ATKRVDLEKLF
- | - | TRBJ2-7 | TRBV12-3/TRBV12-4 | ASSPHVNEQY
many | - | TRBJ2-2 | TRBV6-2/TRBV6-3 | ASTRTNTGELF
- | - | TRBJ2-5 | TRBV5-1 | ASSLRGLGETQY
many | - | TRBJ2-5 | TRBV11-2 | ASSLGIGVTETQY
many | - | TRBJ2-7 | TRBV29-1 | SVRPGPQDYEQY
many | - | TRBJ1-2 | TRBV20-1 | SAPPLSNYGYT
- | TRBD1 | TRBJ2-7 | TRBV7-6 | ASSPRQGESY
many | - | TRBJ2-5 | TRBV7-6 | ASSLNPYQETQY
- | - | TRBJ1-2 | TRBV19 | ASSIVGSHYGYT
medium-sized | - | TRBJ2-2 | TRBV24-1 | ATSSYPGTGELF
few | - | TRBJ2-5 | TRBV18 | ATRPGQSQETQY
medium-sized | - | TRBJ1-6 | TRBV27 | ASSSYVGQNNSPLH
- | - | TRBJ2-5 | TRBV29-1 | SVEFAGETQY
many | TRBD2 | TRBJ2-3 | TRBV5-5 | ASSLAGRSTDTQY
many | - | TRBJ2-1 | TRBV7-8 | ASSSGGPNEQF
- | - | TRBJ1-4 | TRBV5-1 | ASSLTLTGEKLF
- | - | TRBJ1-1 | TRBV25-1 | ASSVGHFTEAF
- | - | TRBJ2-3 | TRBV27 | ASSYQTATDTQY
few | - | TRBJ1-5 | TRBV12-3/TRBV12-4 | ASSRDTVAAQH
few | - | TRBJ1-2 | TRBV3-1 | ASSQDWQSYGYT
- | - | TRBJ2-6 | TRBV2 | ASSDRSSGANVLT
- | - | TRBJ1-1 | TRBV18 | ASSPRRTEAF
few | - | TRBJ1-2 | TRBV29-1 | SVDENEDRGYT
- | TRBD2 | TRBJ2-1 | TRBV9 | ASSVLGTSGSNEQF
- | - | TRBJ2-7 | TRBV11-1 | ASGASGPYEQY
- | - | TRBJ2-6 | TRBV7-2 | ASSADISGANVLT
many | TRBD2 | TRBJ2-1 | TRBV29-1 | SVASGDYNEQF
many | - | TRBJ2-7 | TRBV10-3 | AISEGGVEQY
- | - | TRBJ2-2 | TRBV28 | ASSLAGSNTGELF
few | TRBD1 | TRBJ1-1 | TRBV2 | ASRPGTGTTEAF
- | - | TRBJ2-1 | TRBV7-9 | ASSLGVGSSYNEQF
once | - | TRBJ2-7 | TRBV14 | ASSQEGIRQY
- | - | TRBJ2-7 | TRBV30 | AWRPREGLLSYEQY
few | TRBD2 | TRBJ2-1 | TRBV7-2 | ASSSSGLAGIYNEQF
few | TRBD1 | TRBJ1-6 | TRBV4-1 | ASSQAPGQGRAPLH
many | TRBD2 | TRBJ2-7 | TRBV6-1 | ASSGTSGRTQY
few | - | TRBJ1-2 | TRBV6-6 | ASSVDHNYGYT
- | - | TRBJ1-6 | TRBV6-5 | ASSRDSLPPLH
- | TRBD1 | TRBJ2-1 | TRBV28 | ASRRSAGGLGEQF